This T cell receptor (beta chain) was observed in a study of CD8+CD57+ T cells in acquired aplastic anemia. Genomic DNA templated the TCR beta VDJ and CDR3 profiling. TCRdb recomputed calls from the reads with MiXCR, one row per CDR3 protein. The sample records 190,000 or so distinct CDR3 sequences, roughly 50% being singletons. Patients selected for sequencing had displayed CD8+CD57+ cell expansion by flow cytometry. In all patients, the disease was severe acquired aplastic anemia. No patient had been given any therapy when blood was sampled. Specimen: sorted CD4+, CD8+, or CD8+CD57+ T cells (not recorded which) from PBMCs. This TCR was recovered from a human donor with aplastic anemia.

In nucleotides, the CDR3 is TGTGCCAGTAGTATTACAACAGGGAGGAATTCACCCCTCCACTTT. Translation gives CASSITTGRNSPLHF. J is TRBJ1-6 and V is TRBV19, with D possibly TRBD1 on 6 matching bases. The germline V and J ends were trimmed by 3 bases and 7 bases, with 13 bases remaining between them. CDR1 and CDR2 (germline): LNHDA, SQIVND (reference sequence). This CDR3 spans 15 amino acids.